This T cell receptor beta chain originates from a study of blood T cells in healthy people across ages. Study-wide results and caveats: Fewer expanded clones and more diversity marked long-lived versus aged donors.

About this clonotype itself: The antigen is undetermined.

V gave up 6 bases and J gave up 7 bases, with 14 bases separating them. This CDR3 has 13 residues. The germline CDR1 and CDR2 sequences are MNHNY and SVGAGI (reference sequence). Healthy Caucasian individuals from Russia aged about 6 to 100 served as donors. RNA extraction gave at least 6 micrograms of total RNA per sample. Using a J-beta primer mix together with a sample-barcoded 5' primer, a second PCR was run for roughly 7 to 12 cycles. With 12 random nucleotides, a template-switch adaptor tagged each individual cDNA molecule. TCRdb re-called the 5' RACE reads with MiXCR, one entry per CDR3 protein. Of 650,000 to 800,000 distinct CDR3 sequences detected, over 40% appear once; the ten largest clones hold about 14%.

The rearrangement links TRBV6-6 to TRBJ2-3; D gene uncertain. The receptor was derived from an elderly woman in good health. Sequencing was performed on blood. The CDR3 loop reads CASSQQAPNTQYF. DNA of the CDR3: TGTGCCAGCAGCCAACAAGCCCCCAATACGCAGTATTTT.